The rows below give T cell receptor beta chains drawn from one sample of a study of blood T cell repertoires in COVID-19. TCRdb's copy holds only in-frame clones and misses some; the assay was immunoSEQ multiplex PCR. The table lists about 220,000 clones, approximately 80% of them singletons. The specimen sequenced was PBMCs or T cells enriched from blood (not recorded which). The receptor set was obtained from a woman aged 55-69 years who had recovered from COVID-19. Both conserved end residues are part of each CDR3. D genes are given only for firm matches. Some rows have no size entry. The others give once, few or many, or a class for an expanded clone.

j_call,d_call,v_call,clone_size,cdr3_aa,cdr3_nt
TRBJ1-2,.,TRBV6-5,many,CASSYQGSGYTF,TGTGCCAGCAGTTATCAGGGATCGGGCTACACCTTC
TRBJ2-2,.,TRBV29-1,.,CSVDSGQFTGELFF,TGCAGCGTTGACAGTGGACAGTTCACCGGGGAGCTGTTTTTT
TRBJ2-3,TRBD2,TRBV24-1,few,CATSGTSGTDTQYF,TGTGCCACCAGTGGGACTAGCGGCACAGATACGCAGTATTTT
TRBJ2-1,TRBD1,TRBV6-5,.,CASRGTGESEQFF,TGTGCCAGCAGGGGGACAGGGGAGAGTGAGCAGTTCTTC
TRBJ1-2,.,TRBV6-1,few,CASSEMGGGSGYTF,TGTGCCAGCAGTGAAATGGGAGGCGGTAGTGGCTACACCTTC
TRBJ1-3,.,TRBV6-5,.,CASSPQGESGNTIYF,TGTGCCAGCAGTCCACAGGGAGAATCTGGAAACACCATATATTTT
TRBJ1-1,.,TRBV19,.,CASSMRSDTEAFF,TGTGCCAGTAGTATGCGGAGTGACACTGAAGCTTTCTTT
TRBJ2-3,TRBD2,TRBV5-4,.,CASSLWDRREGPRAPDTQYF,TGTGCCAGCAGCTTGTGGGATCGGCGGGAGGGCCCCCGTGCCCCAGATACGCAGTATTTT
TRBJ2-1,TRBD2,TRBV19,.,CASSRTSGRLNEQFF,TGTGCCAGTAGTAGGACTAGCGGGAGGCTCAATGAGCAGTTCTTC
TRBJ1-1,.,TRBV5-6,.,CASSFVTGSEAFF,TGTGCCAGCAGCTTCGTTACAGGTTCTGAAGCTTTCTTT
TRBJ1-1,.,TRBV5-1,.,CASSLSRVNTEAFF,TGCGCCAGCAGCTTGTCGAGGGTGAACACTGAAGCTTTCTTT
TRBJ1-1,TRBD1,TRBV5-1,.,CASSRDRGTGEAFF,TGCGCCAGCAGCCGGGACAGGGGGACGGGTGAAGCTTTCTTT
TRBJ1-2,.,TRBV19,.,CASSSATGPSYGYTF,TGTGCCAGTAGTTCAGCTACAGGGCCCAGCTATGGCTACACCTTC
TRBJ2-7,.,TRBV29-1,.,CSVEGGRAYEQYF,TGCAGCGTTGAGGGGGGAAGAGCCTACGAGCAGTACTTC
TRBJ2-7,.,TRBV7-2,.,CASSSDTLSYEQYF,TGTGCCAGCAGCTCCGACACTCTCTCCTACGAGCAGTACTTC
TRBJ1-1,TRBD1,TRBV7-9,few,CASSSPSDRPGNTEAFF,TGTGCCAGCAGCTCGCCCTCGGACAGGCCAGGGAACACTGAAGCTTTCTTT
TRBJ1-3,TRBD1,TRBV3-1/TRBV3-2,.,CASSPPGGRGNTIYF,TGTGCCAGCAGCCCTCCAGGGGGCCGTGGAAACACCATATATTTT
TRBJ1-5,.,TRBV4-1,.,CASSQGASLYSNQPQHF,TGCGCCAGCAGCCAAGGGGCCAGCTTATATAGCAATCAGCCCCAGCATTTT
TRBJ2-7,TRBD1,TRBV3-1/TRBV3-2,.,CASSQVLPGTVTYEQYF,TGTGCCAGCAGCCAAGTCCTCCCCGGGACAGTAACCTACGAGCAGTACTTC
TRBJ1-2,TRBD1,TRBV11-1,.,CASSKKGAWGYTF,TGTGCCAGCAGCAAAAAGGGGGCCTGGGGCTACACCTTC
TRBJ1-2,.,TRBV7-8,.,CASSRFGTGDYGYTF,TGTGCCAGCAGTCGATTTGGGACGGGGGACTATGGCTACACCTTC
TRBJ2-1,.,TRBV2,once,CASRPTDIQFF,TGTGCCAGCAGGCCCACAGACATACAGTTCTTC
TRBJ1-1,.,TRBV10-3,.,CAIDKGVIGTEAFF,TGTGCCATCGACAAGGGGGTAATTGGCACTGAAGCTTTCTTT
TRBJ1-2,.,TRBV6-5,once,CASSYSRGLGYGYTF,TGTGCCAGCAGTTACTCCAGGGGCCTGGGCTATGGCTACACCTTC
TRBJ2-2,TRBD1,TRBV6-5,.,CASRASQGAGELFF,TGTGCCAGCAGGGCGAGCCAGGGGGCCGGGGAGCTGTTTTTT
TRBJ2-7,.,TRBV12-3/TRBV12-4,.,CASSFSTYEQYF,TGTGCCAGCAGTTTTTCGACATACGAGCAGTACTTC
TRBJ1-2,.,TRBV5-6,.,CASSRQVRDIYGYTF,TGTGCCAGCAGCCGGCAGGTGAGGGACATCTATGGCTACACCTTC
TRBJ2-1,.,TRBV20-1,.,CSAGGTAPQFF,TGCAGTGCTGGGGGGACAGCTCCGCAGTTCTTC
TRBJ1-5,.,TRBV18,.,CASSSSQERVSNQPQHF,TGTGCCAGCTCATCAAGCCAGGAGAGGGTTAGCAATCAGCCCCAGCATTTT